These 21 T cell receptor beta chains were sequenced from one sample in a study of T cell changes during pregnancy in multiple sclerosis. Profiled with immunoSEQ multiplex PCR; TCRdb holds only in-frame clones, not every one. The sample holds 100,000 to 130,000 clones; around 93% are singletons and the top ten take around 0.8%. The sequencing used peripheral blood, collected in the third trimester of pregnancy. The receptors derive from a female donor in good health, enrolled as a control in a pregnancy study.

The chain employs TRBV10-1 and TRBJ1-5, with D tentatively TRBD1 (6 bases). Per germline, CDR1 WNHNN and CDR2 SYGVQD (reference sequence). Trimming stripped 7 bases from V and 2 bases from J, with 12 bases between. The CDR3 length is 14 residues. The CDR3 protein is CASNIGGGNQPQHF. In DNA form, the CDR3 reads TGCGCCAGCAATATAGGGGGTGGCAATCAGCCCCAGCATTTT.

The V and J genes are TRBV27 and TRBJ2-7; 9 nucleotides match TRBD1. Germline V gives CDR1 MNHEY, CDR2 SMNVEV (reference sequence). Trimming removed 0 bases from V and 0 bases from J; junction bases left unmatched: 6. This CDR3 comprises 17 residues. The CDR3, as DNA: TGTGCCAGCAGTTTATCCCGGGACAGGGCTAGCTCCTACGAGCAGTACTTC. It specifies CASSLSRDRASSYEQYF.

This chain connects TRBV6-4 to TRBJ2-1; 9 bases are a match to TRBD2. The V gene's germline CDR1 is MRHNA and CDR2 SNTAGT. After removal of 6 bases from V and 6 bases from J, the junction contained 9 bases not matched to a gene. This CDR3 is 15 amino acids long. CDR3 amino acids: CASSPLAGSFNEQFF. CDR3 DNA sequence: TGTGCCAGCAGCCCCCTAGCGGGGTCGTTCAATGAGCAGTTCTTC.

CDR3 sequence: CASKQGQGGVYQPQHF. CDR3 nucleotides: TGTGCCAGCAAACAGGGACAGGGAGGGGTATATCAGCCCCAGCATTTT. This chain links TRBV9 with TRBJ1-5, with TRBD1 identical over 9 bases. Looked up from germline, CDR1 is SGDLS and CDR2 is YYNGEE. The CDR3 extends over 16 amino acids. Losses at the gene ends were 6 bases for V and 5 bases for J; bases not matched to a gene: 12.

The CDR3 loop reads CASTADRGGNTIYF. CDR3 DNA sequence: TGTGCCAGCACGGCTGACAGGGGTGGAAACACCATATATTTT. The genes are TRBV6-1 and TRBJ1-3, with 8 nucleotides matching TRBD1. V was pared by 7 bases and J by 3 bases, with 5 bases of the junction left unmatched. This CDR3 is built from 14 residues. Germline values: CDR1 MNHNS, CDR2 SASEGT.

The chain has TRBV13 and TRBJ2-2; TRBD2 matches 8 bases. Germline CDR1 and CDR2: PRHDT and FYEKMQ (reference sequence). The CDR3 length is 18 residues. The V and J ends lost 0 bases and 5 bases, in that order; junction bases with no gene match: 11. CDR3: CASSLGLWRGDRTGELFF. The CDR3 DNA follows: TGTGCCAGCAGCTTAGGCCTGTGGCGGGGGGACCGTACCGGGGAGCTGTTTTTT.

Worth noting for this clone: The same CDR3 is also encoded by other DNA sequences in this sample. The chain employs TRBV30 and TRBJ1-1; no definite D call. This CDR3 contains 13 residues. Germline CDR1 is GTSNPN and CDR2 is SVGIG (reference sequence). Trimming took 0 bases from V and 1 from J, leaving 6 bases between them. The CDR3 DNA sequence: TGTGCCTGGAGTGTTTTATCGAACACTGAAGCTTTCTTT. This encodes CAWSVLSNTEAFF.

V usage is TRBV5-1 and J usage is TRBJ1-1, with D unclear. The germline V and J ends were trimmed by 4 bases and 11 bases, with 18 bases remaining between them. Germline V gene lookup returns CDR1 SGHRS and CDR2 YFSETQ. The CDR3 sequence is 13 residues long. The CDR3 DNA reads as TGCGCCAGCAGCCCCAACGGGGAGGGTAGGGCTTTCTTT. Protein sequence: CASSPNGEGRAFF.

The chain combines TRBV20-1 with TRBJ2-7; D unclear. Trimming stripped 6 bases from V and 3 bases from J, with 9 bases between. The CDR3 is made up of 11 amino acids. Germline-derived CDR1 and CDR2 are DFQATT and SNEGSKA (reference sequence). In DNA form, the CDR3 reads TGCAGTGCGTCGAGAGGCTACGAGCAGTACTTC. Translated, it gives CSASRGYEQYF.

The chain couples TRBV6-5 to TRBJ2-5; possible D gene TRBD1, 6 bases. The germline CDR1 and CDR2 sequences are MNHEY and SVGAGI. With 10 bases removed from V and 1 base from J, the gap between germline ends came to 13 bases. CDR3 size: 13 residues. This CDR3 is CATKQGTQETQYF. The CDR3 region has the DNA TGTGCCACAAAACAGGGAACCCAAGAGACCCAGTACTTC.

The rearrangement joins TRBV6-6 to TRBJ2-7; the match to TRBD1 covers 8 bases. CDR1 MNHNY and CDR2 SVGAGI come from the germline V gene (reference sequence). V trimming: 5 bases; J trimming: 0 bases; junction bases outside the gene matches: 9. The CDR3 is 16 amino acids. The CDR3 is CASSNLRGPSSYEQYF. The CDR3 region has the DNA TGTGCCAGCAGTAACCTCAGGGGGCCCAGCTCCTACGAGCAGTACTTC.

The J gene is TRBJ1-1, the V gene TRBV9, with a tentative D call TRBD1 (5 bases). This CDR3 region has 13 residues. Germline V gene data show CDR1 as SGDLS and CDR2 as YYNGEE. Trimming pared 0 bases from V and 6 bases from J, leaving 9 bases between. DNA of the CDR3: TGTGCCAGCAGCGTAGACGAAGGGGCTGAAGCTTTCTTT. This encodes CASSVDEGAEAFF.

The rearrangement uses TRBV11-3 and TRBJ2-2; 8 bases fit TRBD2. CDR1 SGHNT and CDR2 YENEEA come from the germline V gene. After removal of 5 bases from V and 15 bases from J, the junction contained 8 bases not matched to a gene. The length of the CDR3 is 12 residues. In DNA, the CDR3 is TGTGCCAGCAGCATAACAGGCGGGAGGTTGTTTTTT. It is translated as CASSITGGRLFF. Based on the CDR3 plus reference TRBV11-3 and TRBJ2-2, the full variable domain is EAGVVQSPRYKIIEKKQPVAFWCNPISGHNTLYWYLQNLGQGPELLIRYENEEAVDDSQLPKDRFSAERLKGVDSTLKIQPAELGDSAVYLCASSITGGRLFFGEGSRLTVL.

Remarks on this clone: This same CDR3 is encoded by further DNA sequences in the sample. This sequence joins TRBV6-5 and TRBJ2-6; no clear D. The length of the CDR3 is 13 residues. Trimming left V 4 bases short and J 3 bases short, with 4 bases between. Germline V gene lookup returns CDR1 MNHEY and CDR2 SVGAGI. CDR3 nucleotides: TGTGCCAGCAGTTCTCGTGGGGCCAACGTCCTGACTTTC. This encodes CASSSRGANVLTF.

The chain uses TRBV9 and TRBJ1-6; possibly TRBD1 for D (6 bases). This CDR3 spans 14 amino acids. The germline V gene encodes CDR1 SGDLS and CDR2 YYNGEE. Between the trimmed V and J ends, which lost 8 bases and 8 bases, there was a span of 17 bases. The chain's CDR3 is CASLRSPGDSPLHF. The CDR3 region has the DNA TGTGCCAGTCTAAGGAGCCCAGGGGATTCACCCCTCCACTTT.

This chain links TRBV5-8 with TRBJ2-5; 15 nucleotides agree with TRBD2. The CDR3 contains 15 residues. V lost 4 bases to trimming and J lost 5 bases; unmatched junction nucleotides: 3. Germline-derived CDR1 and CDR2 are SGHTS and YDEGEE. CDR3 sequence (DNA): TGTGCCAGCAGCGGACTAGCGGGGGGGCGGGAGACCCAGTACTTC. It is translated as CASSGLAGGRETQYF.

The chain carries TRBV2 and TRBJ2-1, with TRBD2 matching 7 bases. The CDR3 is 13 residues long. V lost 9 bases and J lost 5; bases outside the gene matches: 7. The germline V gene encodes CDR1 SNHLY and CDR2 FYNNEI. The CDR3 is CARLAVLNNEQFF. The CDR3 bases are TGTGCCAGGCTAGCGGTCCTTAACAATGAGCAGTTCTTC. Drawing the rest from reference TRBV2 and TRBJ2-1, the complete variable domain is EPEVTQTPSHQVTQMGQEVILRCVPISNHLYFYWYRQILGQKVEFLVSFYNNEISEKSEIFDDQFSVERPDGSNFTLKIRSTKLEDSAMYFCARLAVLNNEQFFGPGTRLTVL.

CDR3 DNA sequence: TGTGCCAGCAGCGTAGTTTCGGGAGGTGAAGCTTTCTTT. Protein product: CASSVVSGGEAFF. This chain connects TRBV9 to TRBJ1-1; D not certain. Germline-derived CDR1 and CDR2 are SGDLS and YYNGEE. CDR3 length equals 13 residues. With 0 bases removed from V and 7 bases from J, the gap between germline ends came to 10 bases.

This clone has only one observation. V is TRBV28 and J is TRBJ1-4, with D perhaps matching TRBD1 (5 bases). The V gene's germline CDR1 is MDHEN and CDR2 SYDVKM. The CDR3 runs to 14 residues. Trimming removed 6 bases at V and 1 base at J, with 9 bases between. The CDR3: CASSPGGTNEKLFF. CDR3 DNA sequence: TGTGCCAGCAGCCCGGGGGGAACTAATGAAAAACTGTTTTTT.

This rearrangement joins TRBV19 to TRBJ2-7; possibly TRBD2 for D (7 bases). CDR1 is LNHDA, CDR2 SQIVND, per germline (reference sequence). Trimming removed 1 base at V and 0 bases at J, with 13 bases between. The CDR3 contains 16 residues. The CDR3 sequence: CASSIGVGGASYEQYF. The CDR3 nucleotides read TGTGCCAGTAGTATAGGTGTTGGGGGGGCCTCCTACGAGCAGTACTTC.

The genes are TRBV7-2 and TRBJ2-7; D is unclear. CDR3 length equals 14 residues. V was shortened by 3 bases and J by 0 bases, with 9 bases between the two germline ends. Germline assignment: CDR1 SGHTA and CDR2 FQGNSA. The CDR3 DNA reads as TGTGCCAGCAGCTTGTATAGGAGCTCCTACGAGCAGTACTTC. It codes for CASSLYRSSYEQYF.